This TCR beta chain was identified during a study of blood T cell repertoires in COVID-19. TCRdb's table, derived via immunoSEQ multiplex PCR, lists solely in-frame clones and lacks some. The sample shows approximately 210,000 clones, approximately 85% of them seen only once. CDR3 length: 17 amino acids. The J segment lost 3 bases and the V segment lost 1 base, leaving 9 bases of the junction unmatched. Germline CDR1 reads MNHNS; CDR2 reads SASEGT. The chain is built from TRBV6-1 and TRBJ2-1; 7 positions agree with TRBD2. Sequencing used PBMCs or T cells enriched from blood (not recorded which). This sequence was found in a man between 35 and 55 years old who had recovered from COVID-19. The CDR3 DNA reads TGTGCCAGCAGTGAAGTAGTCGGGCGGGACTACTACAATGAGCAGTTCTTC. As protein: CASSEVVGRDYYNEQFF.